This TCR beta chain was sequenced during a study of blood T cell repertoires in COVID-19. The wider study: Specimens from acute and convalescent COVID-19 originated in the United States, Italy and Spain. PBMCs, B-cell-depleted T cells, or T cells provided the cDNA or gDNA that made up the material.

The table came from immunoSEQ multiplex PCR; TCRdb's copy has only in-frame clones and leaves some out. Counted here are about 140,000 clones, over 60% occurring once; the ten biggest clones make up 13%. The CDR3 extends over 14 amino acids. Germline loops: CDR1 LGHNA, CDR2 YNFKEQ. V lost 2 bases to trimming and J lost 4 bases, with 11 bases between them. This clone was observed a few times. The source material was peripheral blood. The receptor was derived from a man older than 75 with acute or convalescent COVID-19. The chain employs TRBV4-2 and TRBJ1-2, with D possibly being TRBD1 (6 bases). The CDR3 loop reads CASSQLDSIYGYTF. The CDR3 DNA reads TGTGCCAGCAGCCAACTGGACAGCATCTATGGCTACACCTTC.